The clone carrying this T cell receptor (beta chain) showed up just a few times. Sequencing used immunoSEQ multiplex PCR; TCRdb keeps in-frame clones, though not all of them. The sample yields 25,000 or so clones, about 82% seen once. This specimen comes from a study of control samples from healthy donors and cancer patients. V gave up 5 bases and J gave up 0 bases, with 20 bases separating them. Germline CDR1 and CDR2: MNHEY and SVGEGT. CDR3 size: 17 residues. The chain employs TRBV6-2 or TRBV6-3 and TRBJ2-7; possible D gene TRBD2, 5 bases. Sequences were obtained from PBMCs. This clonotype was obtained from a woman aged 55 to 70 with head and neck cancer. This chain's CDR3 is CASSPPPGLHLSYEQYF. CDR3 DNA: TGTGCCAGCAGTCCCCCTCCCGGACTTCACCTCTCCTACGAGCAGTACTTC.